These T cell receptor beta chains were read from a single sample in a study of human T cells and chemical hapten exposure. Each CDR3 protein gets one entry after TCRdb re-called the RACE reads with MiXCR. The table shows a few hundred thousand distinct CDR3 sequences, with about 6.3% occurring only once. The sequenced sample was whole blood, obtained in connection with sensitization to the hapten diphenylcyclopropenone (DPC). These TCRs come from a woman in her late teens or twenties with alopecia areata. Some clones in this sample may be carry-over from other donors' samples. Each CDR3 is given with its conserved first and last residue. Each record gives: CDR3 DNA, CDR3 protein, J gene, D gene, V gene, clone size. D genes are given only for firm matches. Clone size is not always given. Where it is, it says once, few, many or a class for expanded clones.

CDR3 DNA: TGTGCCAGCCGTTCCGAAATCGCAGATACGCAGTATTTT
CDR3 protein: CASRSEIADTQYF
J gene: TRBJ2-3
D gene: -
V gene: TRBV6-2/TRBV6-3
clone size: -

CDR3 DNA: TGTGCCATCAGAACGCGCGCCGGGACCCAGGGAAGGAGCAAAATCGATGGCTACACCTTC
CDR3 protein: CAIRTRAGTQGRSKIDGYTF
J gene: TRBJ1-2
D gene: -
V gene: TRBV10-3
clone size: few

CDR3 DNA: TGTGCCAGCAGTGACAGGGATAGTTCACCCCTCCACTTT
CDR3 protein: CASSDRDSSPLHF
J gene: TRBJ1-6
D gene: TRBD1
V gene: TRBV7-9
clone size: many

CDR3 DNA: TGTGCTAGTGGTTTGCCCGATACTTTACCGGGGTACCGTCAGAAGCAGTACTTC
CDR3 protein: CASGLPDTLPGYRQKQYF
J gene: TRBJ2-7
D gene: -
V gene: TRBV12-5
clone size: -

CDR3 DNA: TGTGCCAGCAACTTGGGACAGGAAGAGACCCAGTACTTC
CDR3 protein: CASNLGQEETQYF
J gene: TRBJ2-5
D gene: TRBD1
V gene: TRBV12-3/TRBV12-4
clone size: few

CDR3 DNA: TGTGCCAGCAGTGCCGTCCTCAGGGAGACCCAGTACTTC
CDR3 protein: CASSAVLRETQYF
J gene: TRBJ2-5
D gene: -
V gene: TRBV6-1
clone size: many

CDR3 DNA: TGTGCCAGCAGCTTAGCCTTCAGGGATACGCAGTATTTT
CDR3 protein: CASSLAFRDTQYF
J gene: TRBJ2-3
D gene: -
V gene: TRBV7-2
clone size: few

CDR3 DNA: TGTGCCAGCAGTTTGGAGCCTTTCCCGGACACTGAAGCTTTCTTT
CDR3 protein: CASSLEPFPDTEAFF
J gene: TRBJ1-1
D gene: -
V gene: TRBV12-3/TRBV12-4
clone size: -

CDR3 DNA: TGCGCCAGCAGCTTTGGCACCGAGGGGTCACCCCTCCACTTT
CDR3 protein: CASSFGTEGSPLHF
J gene: TRBJ1-6
D gene: -
V gene: TRBV5-1
clone size: many

CDR3 DNA: TGTGCCAGCAGTGAGGTGGGGGGGGCTGAAGCTTTCTTT
CDR3 protein: CASSEVGGAEAFF
J gene: TRBJ1-1
D gene: -
V gene: TRBV6-6
clone size: few

CDR3 DNA: TGTGCCACCAGCAGAGATTTAGGGGCGGGTGGAAACACCATATATTTT
CDR3 protein: CATSRDLGAGGNTIYF
J gene: TRBJ1-3
D gene: -
V gene: TRBV15
clone size: few

CDR3 DNA: TGTGCCAGCAGCCAGAGCCGGCAGCCCCAGCATTTT
CDR3 protein: CASSQSRQPQHF
J gene: TRBJ1-5
D gene: -
V gene: TRBV28
clone size: many

CDR3 DNA: TGTGCCAGCAGCCCGAGTGGGATTTACACAGATACGCAGTATTTT
CDR3 protein: CASSPSGIYTDTQYF
J gene: TRBJ2-3
D gene: -
V gene: TRBV7-2
clone size: many

CDR3 DNA: TGTGCCAGCAGCACCTACCGGGAGCAAGAGACCCAGTACTTC
CDR3 protein: CASSTYREQETQYF
J gene: TRBJ2-5
D gene: -
V gene: TRBV9
clone size: few

CDR3 DNA: TGTGCCAGCAGCTTCAACCGCCCTGAGCAGTACTTC
CDR3 protein: CASSFNRPEQYF
J gene: TRBJ2-7
D gene: -
V gene: TRBV5-5
clone size: -

CDR3 DNA: TGTGCCAGCAGCCCCAGAAAAAGGGGACAGGGGGGCACTGAAGCTTTCTTT
CDR3 protein: CASSPRKRGQGGTEAFF
J gene: TRBJ1-1
D gene: TRBD1
V gene: TRBV4-2
clone size: -

CDR3 DNA: TGTGCCAGCAGCTGGGACAGGATGAACACTGAAGCTTTCTTT
CDR3 protein: CASSWDRMNTEAFF
J gene: TRBJ1-1
D gene: TRBD1
V gene: TRBV7-2
clone size: many

CDR3 DNA: TGCGCCAGCAGCTTGAAGTTCCAGGGACCCAACTATGGCTACACCTTC
CDR3 protein: CASSLKFQGPNYGYTF
J gene: TRBJ1-2
D gene: -
V gene: TRBV5-1
clone size: -

CDR3 DNA: TGCAGTGCTAGAAGGCCAGGGGGCCTCACCGGGGAGCTGTTTTTT
CDR3 protein: CSARRPGGLTGELFF
J gene: TRBJ2-2
D gene: TRBD1
V gene: TRBV20-1
clone size: -

CDR3 DNA: TGTGCCAGCAGGACCGGGACAGGGGACTCCTACAATGAGCAGTTCTTC
CDR3 protein: CASRTGTGDSYNEQFF
J gene: TRBJ2-1
D gene: TRBD1
V gene: TRBV12-3/TRBV12-4
clone size: few

CDR3 DNA: TGTGCCAGCAGTTACTCGAGGTCAACGGAGACCCAGTACTTC
CDR3 protein: CASSYSRSTETQYF
J gene: TRBJ2-5
D gene: -
V gene: TRBV6-5
clone size: few

CDR3 DNA: TGTGCCAGCAGCCCGGAAGGTGCGGGGGGCTACACCTTC
CDR3 protein: CASSPEGAGGYTF
J gene: TRBJ1-2
D gene: -
V gene: TRBV3-1
clone size: few

CDR3 DNA: TGTGCCAGCAGTTATGGACAGGGGGGGCTCTATGGCTACACCTTC
CDR3 protein: CASSYGQGGLYGYTF
J gene: TRBJ1-2
D gene: TRBD1
V gene: TRBV27
clone size: many

CDR3 DNA: TGCAGTGCTAGAGCTAGGGGTTCCCTCATCCAAGAGACCCAGTACTTC
CDR3 protein: CSARARGSLIQETQYF
J gene: TRBJ2-5
D gene: -
V gene: TRBV20-1
clone size: few

CDR3 DNA: TGCGCCAGCAGCCAAGATCGGACAGGGGATCAGCCCCAGCATTTT
CDR3 protein: CASSQDRTGDQPQHF
J gene: TRBJ1-5
D gene: TRBD1
V gene: TRBV4-3
clone size: few

CDR3 DNA: TGCGCCTTACAGGGAAGAATCCACAATGAGCAGTTCTTC
CDR3 protein: CALQGRIHNEQFF
J gene: TRBJ2-1
D gene: -
V gene: TRBV29-1
clone size: -

CDR3 DNA: TGTGCCAGCAGCTTGGGTGTTAGGACAGGGATGACCGGGGAGCTGTTTTTT
CDR3 protein: CASSLGVRTGMTGELFF
J gene: TRBJ2-2
D gene: TRBD1
V gene: TRBV5-4
clone size: many

CDR3 DNA: TGCAGCGTTGATTTTTCAGGAGCTTTCTTT
CDR3 protein: CSVDFSGAFF
J gene: TRBJ1-1
D gene: -
V gene: TRBV29-1
clone size: many

CDR3 DNA: TGCAGTGCCAGAGGGGGGGCAAAGGATACGCAGTATTTT
CDR3 protein: CSARGGAKDTQYF
J gene: TRBJ2-3
D gene: -
V gene: TRBV20-1
clone size: few

CDR3 DNA: TGTGCCAGCAGTGCCCTAGGTACGGCTAATGAAAAACTGTTTTTT
CDR3 protein: CASSALGTANEKLFF
J gene: TRBJ1-4
D gene: -
V gene: TRBV28
clone size: many

CDR3 DNA: TGCAGTGCGCCAGACAGGGAGGTTGACGAGCAGTACTTC
CDR3 protein: CSAPDREVDEQYF
J gene: TRBJ2-7
D gene: -
V gene: TRBV20-1
clone size: many

CDR3 DNA: TGTGCCAGCAGCTCTTCGACAGGGAATTGGACGGCTAACTATGGCTACACCTTC
CDR3 protein: CASSSSTGNWTANYGYTF
J gene: TRBJ1-2
D gene: TRBD1
V gene: TRBV13
clone size: many

CDR3 DNA: TGTGCCAGCAGACGGACAGGAGTAACAGATACGCAGTATTTT
CDR3 protein: CASRRTGVTDTQYF
J gene: TRBJ2-3
D gene: TRBD1
V gene: TRBV6-2/TRBV6-3
clone size: -

CDR3 DNA: TGTGCCAGCAGTTATCGAGACAAGACCCGGGACTATTTCTTCTCCTACAATGAGCAGTTCTTC
CDR3 protein: CASSYRDKTRDYFFSYNEQFF
J gene: TRBJ2-1
D gene: TRBD2
V gene: TRBV6-5
clone size: -

CDR3 DNA: TGTGCCAGCTCACCAGAAGGGGGTAATGAGCAGTTCTTC
CDR3 protein: CASSPEGGNEQFF
J gene: TRBJ2-1
D gene: -
V gene: TRBV18
clone size: -

CDR3 DNA: TGTGCCAGCAGTGAATCGGACTTCCACAATGAGCAGTTCTTC
CDR3 protein: CASSESDFHNEQFF
J gene: TRBJ2-1
D gene: -
V gene: TRBV12-3/TRBV12-4
clone size: few

CDR3 DNA: TGCGCCAGCAGCCAGATTACAGGGCCCACCGGGGAGCTGTTTTTT
CDR3 protein: CASSQITGPTGELFF
J gene: TRBJ2-2
D gene: -
V gene: TRBV4-3
clone size: -

CDR3 DNA: TGTGCCAGCAGCAGGGGGGCCAGCTATAGCAATCAGCCCCAGCATTTT
CDR3 protein: CASSRGASYSNQPQHF
J gene: TRBJ1-5
D gene: -
V gene: TRBV7-8
clone size: few

CDR3 DNA: TGTGCCAGCAGCCTGGGCGCCGAGCAGTACTTC
CDR3 protein: CASSLGAEQYF
J gene: TRBJ2-7
D gene: -
V gene: TRBV28
clone size: many